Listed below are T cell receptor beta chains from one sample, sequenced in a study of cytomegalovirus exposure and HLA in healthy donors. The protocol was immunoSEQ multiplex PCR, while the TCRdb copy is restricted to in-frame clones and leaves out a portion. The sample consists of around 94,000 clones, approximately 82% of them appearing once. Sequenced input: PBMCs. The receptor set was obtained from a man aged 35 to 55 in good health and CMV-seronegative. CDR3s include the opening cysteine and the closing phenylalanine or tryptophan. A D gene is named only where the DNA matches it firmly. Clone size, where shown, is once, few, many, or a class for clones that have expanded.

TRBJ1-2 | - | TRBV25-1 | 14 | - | CASSETTGQKGYTF | TGTGCCAGCAGTGAAACGACAGGCCAGAAGGGCTACACCTTC
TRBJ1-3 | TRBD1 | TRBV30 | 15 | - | CAWSAGGSSGNTIYF | TGTGCCTGGAGCGCAGGGGGTTCCTCTGGAAACACCATATATTTT
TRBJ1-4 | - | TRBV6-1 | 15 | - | CASSEGGRDNEKLFF | TGTGCCAGCAGTGAGGGAGGTAGGGACAATGAAAAACTGTTTTTT
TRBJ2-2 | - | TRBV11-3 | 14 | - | CASSRTANTGELFF | TGTGCCAGCAGCCGTACGGCGAACACCGGGGAGCTGTTTTTT
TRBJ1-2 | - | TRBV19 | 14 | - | CASTLGGERAGYTF | TGTGCCAGTACCCTGGGGGGGGAACGGGCTGGCTACACCTTC
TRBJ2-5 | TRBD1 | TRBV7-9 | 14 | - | CASSYDRVGETQYF | TGTGCCAGCAGCTATGACAGGGTTGGGGAGACCCAGTACTTC
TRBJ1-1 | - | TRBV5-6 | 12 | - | CASRSGLGEAFF | TGTGCCAGCAGGTCCGGGTTAGGTGAAGCTTTCTTT
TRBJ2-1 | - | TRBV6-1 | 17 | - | CASSGEFISGSYNEQFF | TGTGCCAGCAGTGGGGAATTTATAAGCGGCTCCTACAATGAGCAGTTCTTC
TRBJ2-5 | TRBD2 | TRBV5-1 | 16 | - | CASSRSGGTLQETQYF | TGCGCCAGCAGCAGGAGCGGGGGGACCCTTCAAGAGACCCAGTACTTC
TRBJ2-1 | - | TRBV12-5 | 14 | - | CASGLVISQGEQFF | TGTGCTAGTGGTTTGGTAATCTCCCAGGGTGAGCAGTTCTTC
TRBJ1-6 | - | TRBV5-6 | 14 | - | CASSSDSYNSPLHF | TGTGCCAGCAGCTCGGACAGTTATAATTCACCCCTCCACTTT
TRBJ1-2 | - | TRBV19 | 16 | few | CASSEPWQRLDYGYTF | TGTGCCAGTAGTGAACCGTGGCAGCGTCTTGACTATGGCTACACCTTC
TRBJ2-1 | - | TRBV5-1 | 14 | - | CASSLELGSNEQFF | TGCGCCAGCAGCTTGGAACTAGGGAGCAATGAGCAGTTCTTC
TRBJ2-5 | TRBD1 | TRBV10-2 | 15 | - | CASRRGTGDQETQYF | TGCGCCAGCCGAAGGGGGACAGGGGACCAAGAGACCCAGTACTTC
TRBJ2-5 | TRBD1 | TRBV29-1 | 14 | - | CSGTGQGPTETQYF | TGCAGCGGAACGGGACAGGGGCCCACAGAGACCCAGTACTTC
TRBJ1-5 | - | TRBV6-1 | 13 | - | CASSSRGNQPQHF | TGTGCCAGCAGTTCAAGGGGGAATCAGCCCCAGCATTTT
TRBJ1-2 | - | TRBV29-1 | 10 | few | CSVSSGGYTF | TGCAGCGTTTCCAGCGGGGGCTACACCTTC
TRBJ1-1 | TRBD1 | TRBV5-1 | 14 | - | CASSFTGVNTEAFF | TGCGCCAGCAGCTTCACAGGGGTGAACACTGAAGCTTTCTTT
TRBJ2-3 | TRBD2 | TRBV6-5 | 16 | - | CASSYSSGVYTDTQYF | TGTGCCAGCAGTTACAGTAGCGGGGTGTATACAGATACGCAGTATTTT
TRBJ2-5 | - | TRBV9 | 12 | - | CASSRRGETQYF | TGTGCCAGCAGCCGCAGGGGAGAGACCCAGTACTTC
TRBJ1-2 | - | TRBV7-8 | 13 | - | CASSLGAEYGYTF | TGTGCCAGCAGCTTAGGGGCAGAATATGGCTACACCTTC
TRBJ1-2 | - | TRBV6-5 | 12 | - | CASIDFRGGYTF | TGTGCCAGCATCGATTTTCGAGGTGGCTACACCTTC
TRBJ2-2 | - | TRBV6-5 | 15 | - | CASTQTSQLAGELFF | TGTGCCAGCACCCAGACTTCCCAGCTTGCCGGGGAGCTGTTTTTT
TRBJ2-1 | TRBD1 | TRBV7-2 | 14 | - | CASSYRTGANEQFF | TGTGCCAGCAGCTACAGGACAGGGGCCAATGAGCAGTTCTTC
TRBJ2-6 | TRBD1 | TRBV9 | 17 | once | CASSGNRGSSGANVLTF | TGTGCCAGCAGCGGGAACAGGGGGAGCTCTGGGGCCAACGTCCTGACTTTC
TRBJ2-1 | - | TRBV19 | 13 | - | CASSIYGNNEQFF | TGTGCCAGTAGTATCTACGGGAACAATGAGCAGTTCTTC
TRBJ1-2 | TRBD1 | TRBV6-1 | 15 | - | CASTNRQGPNYGYTF | TGTGCCAGCACTAATCGACAGGGCCCTAACTACGGCTACACCTTC
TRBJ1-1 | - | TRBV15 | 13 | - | CATSSEGNTEAFF | TGTGCCACCAGCAGCGAGGGGAACACTGAAGCTTTCTTT
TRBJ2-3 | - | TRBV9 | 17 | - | CASSVKFGEVESDTQYF | TGTGCCAGCAGCGTAAAATTCGGGGAGGTGGAATCAGATACGCAGTATTTT
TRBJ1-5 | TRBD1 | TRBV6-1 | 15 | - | CASNPRGQGNQPQHF | TGTGCCAGCAATCCAAGAGGACAGGGGAATCAGCCCCAGCATTTT
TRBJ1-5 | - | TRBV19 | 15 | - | CASIRTLYSNQPQHF | TGTGCCAGTATACGGACACTGTATAGCAATCAGCCCCAGCATTTT
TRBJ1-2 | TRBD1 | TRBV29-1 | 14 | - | CSVGDSGGKAGYTF | TGCAGCGTTGGGGACAGTGGGGGCAAAGCTGGCTACACCTTC
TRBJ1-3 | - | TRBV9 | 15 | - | CASKLGSDPGNTIYF | TGTGCCAGCAAACTGGGCTCGGATCCTGGAAACACCATATATTTT
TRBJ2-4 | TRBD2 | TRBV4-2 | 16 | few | CASSQERTSAMNIQYF | TGTGCCAGCAGCCAAGAGCGGACTAGCGCCATGAACATTCAGTACTTC
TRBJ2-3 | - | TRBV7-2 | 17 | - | CASRSDEISLSTDTQYF | TGTGCCAGCAGGAGCGACGAAATTAGCCTTAGCACAGATACGCAGTATTTT
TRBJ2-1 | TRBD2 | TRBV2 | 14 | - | CASKSQRGGYEQFF | TGTGCCAGCAAGTCACAGCGGGGGGGCTATGAGCAGTTCTTC
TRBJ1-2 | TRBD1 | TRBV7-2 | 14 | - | CASSLQGANYGYTF | TGTGCCAGCAGCTTACAGGGGGCCAACTATGGCTACACCTTC
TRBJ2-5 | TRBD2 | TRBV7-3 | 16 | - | CASSSGLAGGQETQYF | TGTGCCAGCAGCTCGGGACTAGCGGGGGGGCAAGAGACCCAGTACTTC
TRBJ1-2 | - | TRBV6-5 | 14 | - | CASSYSWQTPAITF | TGTGCCAGCAGTTACTCGTGGCAGACTCCCGCTATCACCTTC
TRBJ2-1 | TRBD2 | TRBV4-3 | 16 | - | CASSHPGAGAENEQFF | TGCGCCAGCAGCCATCCAGGAGCGGGGGCCGAGAATGAGCAGTTCTTC
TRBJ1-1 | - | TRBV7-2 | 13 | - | CASSSGVITEAFF | TGTGCCAGCAGCTCAGGGGTCATCACTGAAGCTTTCTTT
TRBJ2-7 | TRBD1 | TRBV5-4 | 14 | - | CASSLQGASYEQYF | TGTGCCAGCAGCTTGCAGGGGGCCTCCTACGAGCAGTACTTC
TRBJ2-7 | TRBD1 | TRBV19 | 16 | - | CASSIHSGTGDYEQYF | TGTGCCAGTAGTATACACTCCGGGACAGGCGACTACGAGCAGTACTTC
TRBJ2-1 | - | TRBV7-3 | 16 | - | CASSWEVPGTYNEQFF | TGTGCCAGCAGCTGGGAAGTCCCCGGGACCTACAATGAGCAGTTCTTC
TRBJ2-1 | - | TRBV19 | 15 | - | CASKDKGGQYNEQFF | TGTGCCAGTAAGGACAAGGGGGGACAGTACAATGAGCAGTTCTTC
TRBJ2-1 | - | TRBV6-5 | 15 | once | CASSYQPRIYNERFF | TGTGCCAGCAGTTACCAGCCCCGAATTTACAATGAGCGGTTCTTC
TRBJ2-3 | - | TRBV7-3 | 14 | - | CASSPDYRTDTQYF | TGTGCCAGCAGCCCCGACTACCGCACAGATACGCAGTATTTT
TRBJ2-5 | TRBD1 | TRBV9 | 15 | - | CASSGRDRGLVTQYF | TGTGCCAGCAGCGGCCGGGACAGGGGATTGGTGACCCAGTACTTC
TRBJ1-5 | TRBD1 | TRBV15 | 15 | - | CATRSSDRVDQPQHF | TGTGCCACCAGATCGTCGGACAGGGTAGATCAGCCCCAGCATTTT
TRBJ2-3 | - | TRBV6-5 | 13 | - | CASSYVLADTQYF | TGTGCCAGCAGTTACGTTCTAGCAGATACGCAGTATTTT
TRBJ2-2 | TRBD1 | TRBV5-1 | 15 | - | CASSPADRGTGELFF | TGCGCCAGCAGCCCTGCGGACAGGGGCACCGGGGAGCTGTTTTTT
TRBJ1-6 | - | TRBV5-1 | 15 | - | CASSLVPGENSPLHF | TGCGCCAGCAGCTTGGTTCCAGGGGAGAATTCACCCCTCCACTTT